This T cell receptor beta chain was sequenced in a study of molecular identifiers for immune sequencing clone quantification. Per the germline V gene, CDR1 is SGHRS and CDR2 is YFSETQ. CDR3 size: 14 residues. V gave up 4 bases and J gave up 2 bases; unmatched junction bases: 5. TCRdb redid the calling of the PCR reads with MiXCR, one entry per CDR3 protein. The sample lists some 580,000 distinct CDR3 sequences; 25% were seen once. Sequenced material: naive CD8+ T cells from blood, with Jurkat cell RNA spiked in. The sample's subset: FACS-sorted CD8+CD4-CCR7+CD45RA+ naive T cells. The chain recombines TRBV5-1 with TRBJ2-7, with 8 bases that match TRBD2. The source is a human donor in good health. Some libraries in this study had Jurkat cell RNA spiked in. CDR3 bases: TGCGCCAGCAGCCTCCAGCGGGAGACCTACGAGCAGTACTTC. It codes for CASSLQRETYEQYF.